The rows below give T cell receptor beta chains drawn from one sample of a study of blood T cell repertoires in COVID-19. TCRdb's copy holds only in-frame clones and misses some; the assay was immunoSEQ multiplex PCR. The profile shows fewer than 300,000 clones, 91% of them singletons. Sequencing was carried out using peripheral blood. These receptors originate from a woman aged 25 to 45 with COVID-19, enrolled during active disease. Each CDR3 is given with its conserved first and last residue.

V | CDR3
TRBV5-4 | CASSLGQGSRGGYTF
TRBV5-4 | CASSSNVSPGQGHGYTF
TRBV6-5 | CASDLARGETQYF
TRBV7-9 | CASSLGGETSPLHF
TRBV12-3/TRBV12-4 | CASSTGSNQPQHF
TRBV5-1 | CASSLLGTDQGNEQFF
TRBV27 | CASSKTGSRSPPGELFF
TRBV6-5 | CASSRELLRNTIYF
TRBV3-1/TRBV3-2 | CASSQGGGSTPLHF
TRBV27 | CASSSTGTLSNQPQHF
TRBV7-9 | CASSETGYGYTF
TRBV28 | CASSPSYSNQPQHF
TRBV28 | CASSSPGGGQPQHF
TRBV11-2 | CASSERTRPYEQYF
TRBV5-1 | CASSLAVQGNEKLFF
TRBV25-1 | CASSAPETGITEAFF
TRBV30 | CAWSALLANTGELFF
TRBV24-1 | CATSDPRQGGDEQYF
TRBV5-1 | CASSLRTEGAHTGELFF
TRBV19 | CASSIGGRSTEAFF
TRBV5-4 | CASSPGHPANYGYTF
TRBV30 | CAWSVPGASYEQYF
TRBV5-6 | CASSLGLAENIQYF
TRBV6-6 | CASSPGTGDNSPLHF
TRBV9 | CASSTAGGNTEAFF
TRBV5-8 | CASSLYAPRNEQFF
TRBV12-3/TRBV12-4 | CASAYSGDNEQFF
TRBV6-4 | CASSEVAGTNTGELFF